Presented here are 3 T cell receptor beta chains from one specimen sequenced in a study of blood T cell repertoires in COVID-19. Measured with immunoSEQ multiplex PCR; TCRdb has only the in-frame clones, and not every one. Of 250,000 to 300,000 clones listed, 81% are singletons. Input material: peripheral blood. The receptors were gathered from a woman in her sixties with active or convalescent COVID-19.

Here the CDR3 DNA reads TGTGCCAGCAGTTACCACTCCTACGAGCAGTACTTC. This codes for CASSYHSYEQYF. The V and J genes are TRBV6-2 or TRBV6-3 and TRBJ2-7; D is undetermined. This CDR3 comprises 12 residues. Germline CDR1 reads MNHEY; CDR2 reads SVGEGT. Trimming removed 2 bases from V and 0 bases from J, with 2 bases in between.

The gene calls are TRBV27 and TRBJ1-5; tentative D call: TRBD1 (6 bases). Trimming left V 2 bases short and J 1 base short, with 9 bases between. The CDR3 extends over 15 amino acids. From germline, CDR1 is MNHEY and CDR2 SMNVEV (reference sequence). The CDR3 sequence: CASSLTGTSNQPQHF. CDR3 nucleotide sequence: TGTGCCAGCAGTTTAACAGGGACGAGCAATCAGCCCCAGCATTTT.

The chain combines TRBV19 with TRBJ1-4, with TRBD1 matching 7 bases. The CDR3 is made up of 15 amino acids. Germline values: CDR1 LNHDA, CDR2 SQIVND (reference sequence). J was trimmed by 6 bases and V by 5 bases; bases with no gene match: 9. DNA of the CDR3: TGTGCCAGTAGTTCTCCAGGGGGTCTGGATGAAAAACTGTTTTTT. Protein sequence: CASSSPGGLDEKLFF. Full variable domain (rest looked up from reference TRBV19 and TRBJ1-4): DGGITQSPKYLFRKEGQNVTLSCEQNLNHDAMYWYRQDPGQGLRLIYYSQIVNDFQKGDIAEGYSVSREKKESFPLTVTSAQKNPTAFYLCASSSPGGLDEKLFFGSGTQLSVL.